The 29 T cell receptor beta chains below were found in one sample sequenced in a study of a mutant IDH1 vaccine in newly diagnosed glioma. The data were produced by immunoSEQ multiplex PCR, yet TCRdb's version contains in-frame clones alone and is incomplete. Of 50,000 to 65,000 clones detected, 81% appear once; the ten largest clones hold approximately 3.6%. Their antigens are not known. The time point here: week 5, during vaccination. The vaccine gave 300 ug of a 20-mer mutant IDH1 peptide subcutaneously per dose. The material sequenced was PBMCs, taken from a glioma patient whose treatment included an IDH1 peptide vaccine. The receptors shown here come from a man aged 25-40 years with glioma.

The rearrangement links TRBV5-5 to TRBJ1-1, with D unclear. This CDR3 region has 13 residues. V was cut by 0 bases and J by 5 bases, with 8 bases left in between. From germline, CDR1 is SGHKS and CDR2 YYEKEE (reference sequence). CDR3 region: CASSLDWGTEAFF. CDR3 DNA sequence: TGTGCCAGCAGCTTGGATTGGGGAACTGAAGCTTTCTTT.

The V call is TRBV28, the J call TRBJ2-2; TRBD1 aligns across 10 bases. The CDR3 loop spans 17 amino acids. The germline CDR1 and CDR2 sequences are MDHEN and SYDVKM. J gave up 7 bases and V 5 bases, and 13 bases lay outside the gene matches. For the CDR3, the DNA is TGTGCCAGCAGTCGAGATCCCGGGACAGGGGCAAACGGGGAGCTGTTTTTT. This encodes CASSRDPGTGANGELFF.

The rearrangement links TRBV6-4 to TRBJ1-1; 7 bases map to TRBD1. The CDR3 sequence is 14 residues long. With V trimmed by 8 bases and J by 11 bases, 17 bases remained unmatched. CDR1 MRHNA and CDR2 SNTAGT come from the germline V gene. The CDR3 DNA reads TGTGCCAGCCGGCCCCAACAGGGGAGGTTTGATGCTTTCTTT. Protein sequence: CASRPQQGRFDAFF.

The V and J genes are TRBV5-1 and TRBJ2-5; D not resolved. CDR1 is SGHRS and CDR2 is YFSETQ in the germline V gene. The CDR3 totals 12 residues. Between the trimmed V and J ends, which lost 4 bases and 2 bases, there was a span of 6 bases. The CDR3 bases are TGCGCCAGCAGCCGGCAACAAGAGACCCAGTACTTC. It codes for CASSRQQETQYF.

The CDR3 protein is CASSSTRDTGELFF. In DNA form, the CDR3 reads TGTGCCAGCAGTTCAACCAGGGACACCGGGGAGCTGTTTTTT. The chain joins TRBV2 to TRBJ2-2; D is possibly TRBD1 (5 bases). Looked up from germline, CDR1 is SNHLY and CDR2 is FYNNEI. The V end was cut by 5 bases, the J end by 3 bases, with 10 bases between. This CDR3 is 14 amino acids long.

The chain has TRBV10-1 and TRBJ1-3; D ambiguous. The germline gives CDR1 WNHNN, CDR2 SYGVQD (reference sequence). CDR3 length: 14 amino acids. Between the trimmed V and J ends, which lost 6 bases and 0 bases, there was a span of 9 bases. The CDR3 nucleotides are TGCGCCAGCAGGGATGACAACTCTGGAAACACCATATATTTT. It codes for CASRDDNSGNTIYF.

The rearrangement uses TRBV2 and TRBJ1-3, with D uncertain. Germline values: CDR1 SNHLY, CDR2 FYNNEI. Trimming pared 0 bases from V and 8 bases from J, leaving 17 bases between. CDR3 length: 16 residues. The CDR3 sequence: CASSEALGRRWDTIYF. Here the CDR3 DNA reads TGTGCCAGCAGTGAAGCGCTAGGGCGCAGGTGGGACACCATATATTTT. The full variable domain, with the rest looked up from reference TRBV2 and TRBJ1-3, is EPEVTQTPSHQVTQMGQEVILRCVPISNHLYFYWYRQILGQKVEFLVSFYNNEISEKSEIFDDQFSVERPDGSNFTLKIRSTKLEDSAMYFCASSEALGRRWDTIYFGEGSWLTVV.

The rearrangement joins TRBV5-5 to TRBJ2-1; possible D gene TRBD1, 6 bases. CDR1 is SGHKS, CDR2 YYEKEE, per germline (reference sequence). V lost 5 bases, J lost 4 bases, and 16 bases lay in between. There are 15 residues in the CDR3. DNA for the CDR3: TGTGCCAGCAGGGTAGACAGGTTGCCGTACAATGAGCAGTTCTTC. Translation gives CASRVDRLPYNEQFF.

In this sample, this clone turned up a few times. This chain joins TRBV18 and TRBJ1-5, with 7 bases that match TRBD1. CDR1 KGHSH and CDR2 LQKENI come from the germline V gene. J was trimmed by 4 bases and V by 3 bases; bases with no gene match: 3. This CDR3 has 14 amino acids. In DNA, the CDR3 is TGTGCCAGCTCACCGACAGGGACGAATCAGCCCCAGCATTTT. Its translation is CASSPTGTNQPQHF.

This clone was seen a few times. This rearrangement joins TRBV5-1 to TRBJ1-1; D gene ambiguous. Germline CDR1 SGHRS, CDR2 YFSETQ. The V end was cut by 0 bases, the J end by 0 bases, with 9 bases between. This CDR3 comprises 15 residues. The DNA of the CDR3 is TGCGCCAGCAGCTTGGTCTCGGACTTGAACACTGAAGCTTTCTTT. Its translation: CASSLVSDLNTEAFF. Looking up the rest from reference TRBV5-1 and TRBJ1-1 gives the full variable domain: KAGVTQTPRYLIKTRGQQVTLSCSPISGHRSVSWYQQTPGQGLQFLFEYFSETQRNKGNFPGRFSGRQFSNSRSEMNVSTLELGDSALYLCASSLVSDLNTEAFFGQGTRLTVV.

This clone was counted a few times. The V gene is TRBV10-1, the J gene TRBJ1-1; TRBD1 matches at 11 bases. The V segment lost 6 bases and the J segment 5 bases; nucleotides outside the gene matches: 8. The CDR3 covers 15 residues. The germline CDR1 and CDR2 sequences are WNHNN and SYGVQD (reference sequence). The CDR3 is CASSVDRGRWTEAFF. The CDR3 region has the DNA TGCGCCAGCAGCGTGGACAGGGGGCGGTGGACTGAAGCTTTCTTT.

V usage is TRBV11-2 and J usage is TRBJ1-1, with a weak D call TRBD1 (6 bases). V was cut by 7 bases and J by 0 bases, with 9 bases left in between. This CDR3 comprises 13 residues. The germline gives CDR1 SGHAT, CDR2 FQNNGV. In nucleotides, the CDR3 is TGTGCCAGCACCCGGACAGTGAACACTGAAGCTTTCTTT. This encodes CASTRTVNTEAFF. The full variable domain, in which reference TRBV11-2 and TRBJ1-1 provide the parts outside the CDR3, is EAGVAQSPRYKIIEKRQSVAFWCNPISGHATLYWYQQILGQGPKLLIQFQNNGVVDDSQLPKDRFSAERLKGVDSTLKIQPAKLEDSAVYLCASTRTVNTEAFFGQGTRLTVV.

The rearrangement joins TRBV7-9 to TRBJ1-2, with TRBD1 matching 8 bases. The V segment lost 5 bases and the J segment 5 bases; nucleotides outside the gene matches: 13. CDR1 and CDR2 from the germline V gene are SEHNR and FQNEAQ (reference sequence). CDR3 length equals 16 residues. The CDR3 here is CASSLLDRVWAYGYTF. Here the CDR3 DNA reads TGTGCCAGCAGCCTCCTGGACAGGGTTTGGGCTTATGGCTACACCTTC.

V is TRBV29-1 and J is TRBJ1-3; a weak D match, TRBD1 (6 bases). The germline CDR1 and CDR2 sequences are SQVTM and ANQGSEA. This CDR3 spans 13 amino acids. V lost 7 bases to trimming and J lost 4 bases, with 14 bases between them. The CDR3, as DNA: TGCAGCGCACGACAGGTATCGGGAAACACCATATATTTT. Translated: CSARQVSGNTIYF.

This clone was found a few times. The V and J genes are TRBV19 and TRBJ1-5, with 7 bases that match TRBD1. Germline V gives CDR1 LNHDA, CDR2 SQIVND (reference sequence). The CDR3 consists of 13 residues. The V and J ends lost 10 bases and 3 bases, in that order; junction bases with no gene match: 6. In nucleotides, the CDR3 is TGTGCCATAGGACAGGTCAACAATCAGCCCCAGCATTTT. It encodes CAIGQVNNQPQHF.

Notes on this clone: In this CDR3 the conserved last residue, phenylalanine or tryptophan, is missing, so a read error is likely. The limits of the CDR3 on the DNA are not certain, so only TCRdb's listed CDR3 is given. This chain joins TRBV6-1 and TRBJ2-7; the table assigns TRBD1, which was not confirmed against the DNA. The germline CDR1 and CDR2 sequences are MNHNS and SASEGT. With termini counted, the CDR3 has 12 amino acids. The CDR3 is CASSQGHLGVRL.

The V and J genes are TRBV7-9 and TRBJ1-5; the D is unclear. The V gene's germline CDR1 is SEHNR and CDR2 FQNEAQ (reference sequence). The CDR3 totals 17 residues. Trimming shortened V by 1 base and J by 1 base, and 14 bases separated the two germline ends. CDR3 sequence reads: CASSLGEGTLSNQPQHF. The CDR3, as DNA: TGTGCCAGCAGCTTAGGGGAGGGAACCTTAAGCAATCAGCCCCAGCATTTT.

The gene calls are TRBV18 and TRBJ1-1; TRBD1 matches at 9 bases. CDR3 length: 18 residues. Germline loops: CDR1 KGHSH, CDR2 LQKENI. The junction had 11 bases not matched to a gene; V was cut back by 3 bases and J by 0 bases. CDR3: CASSPGHGTGRMNTEAFF. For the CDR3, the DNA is TGTGCCAGCTCACCGGGGCATGGGACAGGGCGGATGAACACTGAAGCTTTCTTT.

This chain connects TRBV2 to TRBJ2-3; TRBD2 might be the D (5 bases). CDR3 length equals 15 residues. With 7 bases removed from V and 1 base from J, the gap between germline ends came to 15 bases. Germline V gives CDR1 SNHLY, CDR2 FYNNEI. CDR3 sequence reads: CASTRPRRGTDTQYF. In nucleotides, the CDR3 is TGTGCCAGCACCAGACCCAGGCGGGGCACAGATACGCAGTATTTT. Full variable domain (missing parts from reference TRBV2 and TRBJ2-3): EPEVTQTPSHQVTQMGQEVILRCVPISNHLYFYWYRQILGQKVEFLVSFYNNEISEKSEIFDDQFSVERPDGSNFTLKIRSTKLEDSAMYFCASTRPRRGTDTQYFGPGTRLTVL.

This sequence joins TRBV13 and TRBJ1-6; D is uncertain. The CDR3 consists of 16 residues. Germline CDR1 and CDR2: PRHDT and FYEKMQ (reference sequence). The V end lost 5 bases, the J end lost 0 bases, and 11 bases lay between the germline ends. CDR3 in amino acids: CASSPDSNSYNSPLHF. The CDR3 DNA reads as TGTGCCAGCAGCCCCGACTCAAACTCCTATAATTCACCCCTCCACTTT.

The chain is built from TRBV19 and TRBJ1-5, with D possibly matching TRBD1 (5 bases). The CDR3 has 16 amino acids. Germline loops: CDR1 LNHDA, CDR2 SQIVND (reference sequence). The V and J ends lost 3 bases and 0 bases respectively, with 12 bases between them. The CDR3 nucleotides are TGTGCCAGTAGTATTTACGGGGGGAATAGCAATCAGCCCCAGCATTTT. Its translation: CASSIYGGNSNQPQHF.

CDR3 in DNA: TGCGCCAGCAGCCAAGATGAGGGGCAGGCGAACACTGAAGCTTTCTTT. Its protein product is CASSQDEGQANTEAFF. V is TRBV4-1 and J is TRBJ1-1; TRBD1 is a possible D gene (5 bases). This CDR3 has 16 residues. Germline-derived CDR1 and CDR2 are MGHRA and YSYEKL. V lost 0 bases, J lost 1 base, and 12 bases lay in between.

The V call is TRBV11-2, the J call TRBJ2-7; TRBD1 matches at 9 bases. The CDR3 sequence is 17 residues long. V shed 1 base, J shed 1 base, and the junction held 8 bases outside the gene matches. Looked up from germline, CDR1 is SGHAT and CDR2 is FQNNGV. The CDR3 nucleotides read TGTGCCAGCAGCTTAGGCACAGGGGGCGCGGGGTCCTACGAGCAGTACTTC. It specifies CASSLGTGGAGSYEQYF.

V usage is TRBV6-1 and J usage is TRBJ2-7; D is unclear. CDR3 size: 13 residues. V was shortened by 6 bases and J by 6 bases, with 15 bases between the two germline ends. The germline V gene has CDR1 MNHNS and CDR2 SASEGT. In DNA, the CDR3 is TGTGCCAGCAGACCCCGAATGGGGATCGAGCAGTACTTC. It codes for CASRPRMGIEQYF.

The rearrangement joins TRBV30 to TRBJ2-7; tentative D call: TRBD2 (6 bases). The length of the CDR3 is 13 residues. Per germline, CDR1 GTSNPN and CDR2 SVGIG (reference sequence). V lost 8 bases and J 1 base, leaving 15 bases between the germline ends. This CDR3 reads CAACRRESYEQYF. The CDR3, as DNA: TGTGCCGCCTGTAGGAGGGAGTCCTACGAGCAGTACTTC.

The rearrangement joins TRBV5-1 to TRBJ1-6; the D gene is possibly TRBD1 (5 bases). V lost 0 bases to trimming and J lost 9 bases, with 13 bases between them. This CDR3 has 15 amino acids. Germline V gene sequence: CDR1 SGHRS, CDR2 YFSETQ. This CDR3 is CASSLAGTGTSPLHF. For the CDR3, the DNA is TGCGCCAGCAGCTTGGCCGGGACGGGAACTTCACCCCTCCACTTT.

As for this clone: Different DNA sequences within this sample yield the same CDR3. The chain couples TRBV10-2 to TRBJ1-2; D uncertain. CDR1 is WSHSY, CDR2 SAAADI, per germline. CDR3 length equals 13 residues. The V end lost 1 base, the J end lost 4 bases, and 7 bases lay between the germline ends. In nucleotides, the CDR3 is TGCGCCAGCAGTGAGTACAGAAGCTATGGCTACACCTTC. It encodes CASSEYRSYGYTF.

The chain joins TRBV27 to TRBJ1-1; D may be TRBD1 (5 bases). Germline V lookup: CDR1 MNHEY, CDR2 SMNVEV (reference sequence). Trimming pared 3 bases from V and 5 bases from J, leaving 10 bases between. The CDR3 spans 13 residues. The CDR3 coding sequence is TGTGCCAGCAGTTTTGAGGGACGGACTGAAGCTTTCTTT. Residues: CASSFEGRTEAFF.

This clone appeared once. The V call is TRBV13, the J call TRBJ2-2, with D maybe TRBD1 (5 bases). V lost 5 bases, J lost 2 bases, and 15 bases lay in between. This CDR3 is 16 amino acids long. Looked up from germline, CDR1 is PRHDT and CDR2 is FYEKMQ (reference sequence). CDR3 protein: CASSPDRQINTGELFF. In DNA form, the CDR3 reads TGTGCCAGCAGCCCTGACAGACAGATTAACACCGGGGAGCTGTTTTTT.